Each of the 27 T cell receptor beta chains below was sequenced from the same sample in a study of blood T cells in healthy people across ages. A second PCR, run for 7 to 11 cycles, used a sample-barcoded 5' primer plus a J-beta primer mix. MiXCR, run by TCRdb on the 5' RACE reads, gives a single entry per CDR3 protein. The sample lists hundreds of thousands of distinct CDR3 sequences, 40% to 60% occurring once. Sequencing input: blood. These receptors were obtained from a man aged 25 to 45 in good health.

This clonotype was observed a handful of times. CDR3 coding DNA: TGCAGTGCTAGTAGAACAGGAAATGAGCAGTACTTC. The encoded protein is CSASRTGNEQYF. This chain uses TRBV20-1 with TRBJ2-7; TRBD1 might be the D (5 bases). Germline CDR1 DFQATT, CDR2 SNEGSKA (reference sequence). Trimming left V 3 bases short and J 7 bases short, with 13 bases between. This CDR3 region has 12 residues.

This chain uses TRBV6-2 or TRBV6-3 with TRBJ2-5; D unclear. The CDR3 totals 15 residues. V was clipped by 3 bases and J by 11 bases, with 22 bases between them. The germline gives CDR1 MNHEY, CDR2 SVGEGT. The CDR3 DNA reads as TGTGCCAGCAGTTATACGAAGGTGTCCTACAATGAGCAGTACTTC. Encoded protein: CASSYTKVSYNEQYF.

The chain couples TRBV5-1 to TRBJ2-7; 7 bases are shared with TRBD1. The last part of the DNA fits TRBJ2-4 better; the J call may be wrong. The V gene's germline CDR1 is SGHRS and CDR2 YFSETQ. The CDR3 length is 14 residues. The CDR3 DNA sequence: TGCGCCAGCAGCCGGACAGGTGATTTAAACATTCAGTACTTC. Its protein is CASSRTGDLNIQYF.

The J gene is TRBJ2-7, the V gene TRBV6-2 or TRBV6-3, with a weak D call TRBD2 (5 bases). The CDR3 loop spans 16 amino acids. Trimming took off 0 bases at V and 0 bases at J, with 12 bases between the two ends. Germline CDR1 MNHEY, CDR2 SVGEGT. CDR3: CASSYSTTRLSYEQYF. In DNA form, the CDR3 reads TGTGCCAGCAGTTACTCGACTACCCGACTCTCCTACGAGCAGTACTTC.

The rearrangement joins TRBV6-1 to TRBJ2-7, with D maybe TRBD2 (5 bases). Germline values: CDR1 MNHNS, CDR2 SASEGT. The CDR3 has 14 residues. With 11 bases removed from V and 3 bases from J, the gap between germline ends came to 20 bases. The CDR3 loop reads CAALEGYRGYEQYF. CDR3 nucleotide sequence: TGTGCCGCTTTGGAAGGGTATCGGGGCTACGAGCAGTACTTC.

The chain is built from TRBV15 and TRBJ2-5; TRBD2 matches 7 bases. CDR1 LNHNV and CDR2 YYDKDF come from the germline V gene (reference sequence). After removal of 6 bases from V and 11 bases from J, the junction contained 12 bases not matched to a gene. This CDR3 is 13 amino acids long. CDR3 nucleotide sequence: TGTGCCACCAGTTTGGGGGGGTGGGATGAGCAGTACTTC. This translates into CATSLGGWDEQYF.

This clonotype was observed a few times. V gene TRBV6-5 combines with J gene TRBJ2-7; D call uncertain. The CDR3 runs 13 residues. Germline loops: CDR1 MNHEY, CDR2 SVGAGI. Between the trimmed V and J ends, which lost 0 bases and 3 bases, there was a span of 6 bases. CDR3 nucleotides: TGTGCCAGCAGTTACTCGAACGACTACGAGCAGTACTTC. Translation gives CASSYSNDYEQYF.

The chain carries TRBV12-3 or TRBV12-4 and TRBJ2-3, with TRBD2 matching over 9 bases. Trimming removed 6 bases from V and 2 bases from J; junction bases left unmatched: 6. The CDR3 sequence is 15 residues long. The chain's CDR3 is CASSPSGTFTDTQYF. DNA for the CDR3: TGTGCCAGCAGCCCTAGCGGGACCTTCACAGATACGCAGTATTTT.

The genes are TRBV4-3 and TRBJ1-4, with D possibly being TRBD1 (6 bases). The CDR3 runs 14 residues. The germline V and J ends were trimmed by 2 bases and 7 bases, with 11 bases remaining between them. CDR1 and CDR2 from the germline V gene are LGHNA and YSLEER. The chain's CDR3 is CASSQTGFVEKLFF. CDR3 in DNA: TGCGCCAGCAGCCAAACAGGGTTTGTTGAAAAACTGTTTTTT.

This chain links TRBV12-3 or TRBV12-4 with TRBJ2-7; the D gene is possibly TRBD1 (6 bases). Trimming left V 3 bases short and J 5 bases short, with 14 bases between. CDR3 size: 14 residues. This CDR3 reads CASSFSRGEHEQYF. The CDR3 DNA is TGTGCCAGCAGTTTTAGCAGGGGTGAACACGAGCAGTACTTC.

This clonotype was counted a single time. Possible read error: a much larger clone is one base away. The chain couples TRBV6-2 or TRBV6-3 to TRBJ2-7; D might be TRBD1 (5 bases). This CDR3 is 13 amino acids long. Trimming stripped 5 bases from V and 7 bases from J, with 15 bases between. Germline V gene lookup returns CDR1 MNHEY and CDR2 SVGEGT. The CDR3 DNA follows: TGTGCCAGCAGTCAGGACACAACCAATGAGCAGTACTTC. Its translation: CASSQDTTNEQYF.

This clonotype was seen only a few times. The chain joins TRBV29-1 to TRBJ2-6; no clear D. Trimming cost V 0 bases and J 3 bases, with 9 bases left between them. The CDR3 length is 15 residues. CDR1 and CDR2 (germline): SQVTM, ANQGSEA. The CDR3 sequence is CSVEDTGGGANVLTF. In DNA, the CDR3 is TGCAGCGTTGAAGATACGGGCGGTGGGGCCAACGTCCTGACTTTC.

CDR3 region: CASSRQGLSYEQYF. In nucleotides, the CDR3 is TGTGCCAGCAGCAGACAGGGCTTGTCCTACGAGCAGTACTTC. The gene calls are TRBV9 and TRBJ2-7; the match to TRBD1 covers 7 bases. Looked up from germline, CDR1 is SGDLS and CDR2 is YYNGEE. This CDR3 comprises 14 residues. V lost 4 bases to trimming and J lost 1 base; unmatched junction nucleotides: 5.

The gene calls are TRBV5-1 and TRBJ2-5; D ambiguous. This CDR3 spans 13 amino acids. Germline V gene data show CDR1 as SGHRS and CDR2 as YFSETQ. The V end was cut by 4 bases, the J end by 1 base, with 8 bases between. CDR3: CASSPMSQETQYF. CDR3 in DNA: TGCGCCAGCAGCCCCATGTCCCAAGAGACCCAGTACTTC.

This clonotype occurred a few times. The rearrangement uses TRBV10-2 and TRBJ1-6, with D maybe TRBD1 (5 bases). Germline V gives CDR1 WSHSY, CDR2 SAAADI. The V end was cut by 4 bases, the J end by 9 bases, with 10 bases between. This CDR3 has 13 amino acids. In DNA, the CDR3 is TGCGCCAGCAGTGGTACAGGTGGTTCACCCCTCCACTTT. Amino acids: CASSGTGGSPLHF.

This clonotype was seen more than once but under ten times. The V gene is TRBV9, the J gene TRBJ2-1; either TRBD1 or TRBD2 may fit D (5 bases each). Germline V CDR1 and CDR2: SGDLS, YYNGEE. Trimming cost V 3 bases and J 6 bases, with 19 bases left between them. There are 16 residues in the CDR3. The CDR3 nucleotides read TGTGCCAGCAGCGCGAGGGGCATGGACGGCGTCAATGAGCAGTTCTTC. Translated, it gives CASSARGMDGVNEQFF.

The chain combines TRBV28 with TRBJ2-7; TRBD2 is a possible D gene (6 bases). The CDR3 consists of 15 residues. CDR1 is MDHEN, CDR2 SYDVKM, per germline. Trimming removed 5 bases from V and 0 bases from J, with 14 bases in between. The DNA for the CDR3 is TGTGCCAGCAGTGACCGGGACTCCTACTCCTACGAGCAGTACTTC. It encodes CASSDRDSYSYEQYF.

The V call is TRBV6-1, the J call TRBJ2-1; D assignment may be TRBD1 or TRBD2 (6 bases each). The V end was cut by 2 bases, the J end by 10 bases, with 24 bases between. CDR1 MNHNS and CDR2 SASEGT come from the germline V gene. The CDR3 loop spans 17 amino acids. The CDR3 is CASSERGRGRNSYEQFF. The CDR3 DNA reads TGTGCCAGCAGTGAAAGGGGCCGGGGGCGGAACTCCTACGAGCAGTTCTTC.

The rearrangement joins TRBV29-1 to TRBJ2-1, with 7 bases identical to TRBD1. Germline-derived CDR1 and CDR2 are SQVTM and ANQGSEA. The trim removed 4 bases at V and 5 bases at J, leaving 8 bases unmatched. The CDR3 runs 14 residues. The CDR3 bases are TGCAGCGTTGTACCGGGACAGCCCCACAATGAGCAGTTCTTC. Translation: CSVVPGQPHNEQFF.

This clonotype has just a few counts. The V and J genes are TRBV2 and TRBJ1-5, with D tentatively TRBD1 (6 bases). CDR1 SNHLY and CDR2 FYNNEI come from the germline V gene. This CDR3 comprises 14 residues. With 5 bases removed from V and 5 bases from J, the gap between germline ends came to 13 bases. CDR3 coding DNA: TGTGCCAGCAGTAGGACACAGGGTTATCAGCCCCAGCATTTT. Translated, it gives CASSRTQGYQPQHF.

This clonotype was picked up one time. This chain joins TRBV4-1 and TRBJ2-1, with 9 bases matching TRBD2. This CDR3 contains 16 residues. Per germline, CDR1 MGHRA and CDR2 YSYEKL. Trimming at V came to 0 bases and at J to 8 bases, leaving 8 bases not matched to a gene. The DNA for the CDR3 is TGCGCCAGCAGCCAAGAACCCAGCGGGGGGTTCGATGAGCAGTTCTTC. The encoded protein is CASSQEPSGGFDEQFF.

The rearrangement joins TRBV2 to TRBJ2-7; the D is unclear. Judging by the DNA end, TRBJ2-5 fits better; the J call may be wrong. Germline CDR1 reads SNHLY; CDR2 reads FYNNEI. The CDR3 totals 11 residues. DNA for the CDR3: TGTGCCAGCAATACGGAAAAGACCCAGTACTTC. This translates into CASNTEKTQYF.

This clonotype has a handful of counts. J is TRBJ1-1 and V is TRBV5-1; a weak D match, TRBD1 (5 bases). The germline V gene has CDR1 SGHRS and CDR2 YFSETQ. The CDR3 length is 14 residues. Trimming stripped 5 bases from V and 2 bases from J, with 13 bases between. CDR3 coding DNA: TGCGCCAGCAGTATGGGGGGATTCAACACTGAAGCTTTCTTT. The encoded protein is CASSMGGFNTEAFF.

This sequence joins TRBV6-1 and TRBJ2-7; D possibly matches TRBD1 or TRBD2 (6 bases each). Germline-derived CDR1 and CDR2 are MNHNS and SASEGT. The V end was cut by 10 bases, the J end by 0 bases, with 31 bases between. The length of the CDR3 is 19 residues. CDR3 loop: CANLSFGGRSQSSSYEQYF. The DNA of the CDR3 is TGTGCCAACCTGTCCTTTGGGGGGCGCTCCCAATCCAGCTCCTACGAGCAGTACTTC.

To note about this clonotype: This could be a read error, since a much larger clone is one nucleotide away. This chain uses TRBV20-1 with TRBJ2-1, with TRBD2 as a possible D gene (5 bases). Germline CDR1 reads DFQATT; CDR2 reads SNEGSKA (reference sequence). The CDR3 consists of 15 residues. This CDR3 reads CSARALSLAYDEQFF. In DNA, the CDR3 is TGCAGTGCTAGAGCCCTCTCCCTAGCCTACGATGAGCAGTTCTTC.

J is TRBJ1-2 and V is TRBV6-6, with 8 bases aligning to TRBD1. Germline trimming cut 4 bases from V and 6 bases from J; bases unmatched to any gene: 4. There are 13 residues in the CDR3. Germline-derived CDR1 and CDR2 are MNHNY and SVGAGI (reference sequence). The CDR3 nucleotides are TGTGCCAGCAGTTCCCCGACAGGGGATGGCTACACCTTC. Protein: CASSSPTGDGYTF.

The V gene is TRBV2, the J gene TRBJ2-1; 7 bases map to TRBD2. The CDR3 has 14 residues. CDR1 and CDR2 from the germline V gene are SNHLY and FYNNEI. The J segment lost 8 bases and the V segment lost 6 bases, leaving 10 bases of the junction unmatched. The CDR3 sequence: CASRQTSSGYEQFF. The CDR3 DNA follows: TGTGCCAGCAGGCAGACTAGCTCCGGCTATGAGCAGTTCTTC.